The following is a T cell receptor beta chain sequence with its context. This sample is drawn from a study of blood T cell repertoires in COVID-19. The overall study: Acute and convalescent COVID-19 samples came from the United States, Italy and Spain.

The germline CDR1 and CDR2 sequences are SGHRS and YFSETQ. J was trimmed by 8 bases and V by 0 bases; bases with no gene match: 9. This CDR3 region has 16 residues. Libraries were prepared by immunoSEQ multiplex PCR; TCRdb keeps only in-frame clonotypes and omits some of them. The sample shows 95,000 to 150,000 clones, around 86% of them seen only once. Sequencing input: peripheral blood. The rearrangement uses TRBV5-1 and TRBJ1-4; 8 bases are a match to TRBD1. The receptor was isolated from an elderly man with acute or convalescent COVID-19. The CDR3 protein is CASSLDNDRGWEKLFF. CDR3 coding DNA: TGCGCCAGCAGCTTGGATAACGACAGGGGATGGGAAAAACTGTTTTTT.